This T cell receptor beta chain is from a study of vaccination and CD4 T cells after COVID-19. Sequencing of DNA taken from cultured CD4+ T cells relied on the Oncomine TCR Beta short-read assay. TCRdb recomputed calls from the PCR reads with MiXCR, one row per CDR3 protein. The sample includes 11,000 or so distinct CDR3 sequences, approximately 52% of them seen just once. Germline V gives CDR1 DFQATT, CDR2 SNEGSKA (reference sequence). Between the trimmed V and J ends, which lost 1 base and 0 bases, there was a span of 10 bases. CDR3 length equals 14 residues. Comment on this clonotype: Its antigen is not known.

Treatment noted: approximately 9-day PBMC culture with coronavirus spike peptide pools or control peptides (ViraFEST assay). The source material was CD4+ T cells from blood, cultured in vitro. J is TRBJ2-7 and V is TRBV20-1, with D tentatively TRBD2 (5 bases). This TCR derives from a human donor who had recovered from COVID-19. DNA for the CDR3: TGCAGTGCTAGAGTTCGGGGTAGCTCCTACGAGCAGTACTTC. Its protein is CSARVRGSSYEQYF.